This TCR beta chain was retrieved from a study of graft-versus-host responses after intestinal transplantation. To note about this clone: The antigen is undetermined.

TCRdb's copy holds only in-frame clones and misses some; the assay was immunoSEQ multiplex PCR. Among 80,000 to 100,000 clones, about nine tenths were seen once, and the ten largest hold roughly 0.2%. The CDR3 has 14 residues. CDR1 and CDR2 from the germline V gene are SGHRS and YFSETQ. V was pared by 1 base and J by 8 bases, with 12 bases between. The clonotype comes from a human donor who was the organ donor for an intestinal transplant. The genes are TRBV5-1 and TRBJ1-4, with D tentatively TRBD1 (5 bases). Sequencing used unstimulated CD4+ T cells sorted from spleen or lymph node cells, obtained before transplant. The CDR3 sequence is CASSLSPGWEKLFF. The CDR3 bases are TGCGCCAGCAGCTTGTCTCCAGGGTGGGAAAAACTGTTTTTT.